A single TCR beta chain is shown here with its context. The sample comes from a study of identical twins. TCRdb reprocessed the 5' RACE reads with MiXCR, giving one entry per CDR3 protein. Altogether 700,000 or so distinct CDR3 sequences are present, 8.6% being singletons, with the ten largest covering around 0.98%. The trim removed 3 bases at V and 0 bases at J, leaving 8 bases unmatched. The CDR3 sequence is 17 residues long. Germline CDR1 is SGHVS and CDR2 is FQNEAQ. The same sample was also used in a study of yellow fever vaccine responses in identical twins.

The receptor's source is a woman younger than 35 in good health. What was sequenced was PBMCs. The V gene is TRBV7-8, the J gene TRBJ2-1; TRBD2 aligns across 7 bases. The CDR3 loop reads CASSFYRAGLSYNEQFF. CDR3 in DNA: TGTGCCAGCAGCTTCTACAGAGCGGGGCTCTCCTACAATGAGCAGTTCTTC.